The 3 T cell receptor beta chains in this list originate from one sample, sequenced in a study of T cell repertoires in cytomegalovirus infection. TCRdb processed the reads anew with MiXCR; each CDR3 protein has one entry. The sample has around 71,000 distinct CDR3 sequences, around 37% seen once. These receptors' targets are unknown. Sample: CD8+ T cells from cultured PBMCs, taken from culture after CMV antigen stimulation. These receptors came from a human donor in good health (CMV status not recorded). Some clones in this sample may be carry-over from other donors' samples.

The chain carries TRBV4-1 and TRBJ2-2; tentatively, D is TRBD2 (6 bases). Trimming shortened V by 5 bases and J by 4 bases, and 17 bases separated the two germline ends. Germline V gene sequence: CDR1 MGHRA, CDR2 YSYEKL. The CDR3 runs 16 residues. CDR3 nucleotides: TGCGCCAGCAGCTTCGGGACTCCTCCGAGCACCGGGGAGCTGTTTTTT. Translated, it gives CASSFGTPPSTGELFF.

V and J are TRBV6-5 and TRBJ1-1, with D unclear. The V and J ends lost 0 bases and 10 bases respectively, with 18 bases between them. The CDR3 length is 15 residues. CDR1 MNHEY and CDR2 SVGAGI come from the germline V gene. The CDR3 sequence is CASSYSLKSAERAFF. CDR3 nucleotide sequence: TGTGCCAGCAGTTACTCCCTGAAGTCGGCGGAACGAGCTTTCTTT.

This chain links TRBV7-2 with TRBJ1-6, with a possible D match to TRBD1 (6 bases). The CDR3 length is 15 residues. The V end was cut by 1 base, the J end by 9 bases, with 13 bases between. Germline loops: CDR1 SGHTA, CDR2 FQGNSA. The CDR3 protein is CASSLVRQGFSPLHF. In DNA, the CDR3 is TGTGCCAGCAGCTTAGTTCGGCAGGGGTTTTCACCCCTCCACTTT. The whole variable domain, filled in from reference TRBV7-2 and TRBJ1-6, reads GAGVSQSPSNKVTEKGKDVELRCDPISGHTALYWYRQSLGQGLEFLIYFQGNSAPDKSGLPSDRFSAERTGGSVSTLTIQRTQQEDSAVYLCASSLVRQGFSPLHFGNGTRLTVT.